This T cell receptor beta chain was found in a study of shared clonotypes between healthy human individuals. V lost 3 bases to trimming and J lost 5 bases, with 13 bases between them. The CDR3 is 14 residues long. Germline values: CDR1 MNHEY, CDR2 SMNVEV (reference sequence). CD8 cells classed as naive were CD45RO-negative and positively selected for CCR7, excluding terminally differentiated effector memory CD45RA+ cells. All participating donors were Caucasian adults from Nashville, Tennessee. As processed by the authors: Junction-only sequences produced by ImmunoSEQ had no quality scores, so filtering differed. The protocol was immunoSEQ multiplex PCR, while the TCRdb copy is restricted to in-frame clones and leaves out a portion. That table is the source of V, J and clone size, and D and trimming were worked out from the DNA. The table shows approximately 1.9 million clones, with 93% occurring only once.

The sequence derives from a man between 18 and 35 years old in good health. Some clones in this sample may be carry-over from other donors' samples. The gene calls are TRBV27 and TRBJ2-5, with D unclear. Sequenced material: naive CD8+ T cells from PBMCs. CDR3 sequence reads: CASSFYPPGETQYF. CDR3 coding DNA: TGTGCCAGCAGTTTTTACCCCCCTGGGGAGACCCAGTACTTC.